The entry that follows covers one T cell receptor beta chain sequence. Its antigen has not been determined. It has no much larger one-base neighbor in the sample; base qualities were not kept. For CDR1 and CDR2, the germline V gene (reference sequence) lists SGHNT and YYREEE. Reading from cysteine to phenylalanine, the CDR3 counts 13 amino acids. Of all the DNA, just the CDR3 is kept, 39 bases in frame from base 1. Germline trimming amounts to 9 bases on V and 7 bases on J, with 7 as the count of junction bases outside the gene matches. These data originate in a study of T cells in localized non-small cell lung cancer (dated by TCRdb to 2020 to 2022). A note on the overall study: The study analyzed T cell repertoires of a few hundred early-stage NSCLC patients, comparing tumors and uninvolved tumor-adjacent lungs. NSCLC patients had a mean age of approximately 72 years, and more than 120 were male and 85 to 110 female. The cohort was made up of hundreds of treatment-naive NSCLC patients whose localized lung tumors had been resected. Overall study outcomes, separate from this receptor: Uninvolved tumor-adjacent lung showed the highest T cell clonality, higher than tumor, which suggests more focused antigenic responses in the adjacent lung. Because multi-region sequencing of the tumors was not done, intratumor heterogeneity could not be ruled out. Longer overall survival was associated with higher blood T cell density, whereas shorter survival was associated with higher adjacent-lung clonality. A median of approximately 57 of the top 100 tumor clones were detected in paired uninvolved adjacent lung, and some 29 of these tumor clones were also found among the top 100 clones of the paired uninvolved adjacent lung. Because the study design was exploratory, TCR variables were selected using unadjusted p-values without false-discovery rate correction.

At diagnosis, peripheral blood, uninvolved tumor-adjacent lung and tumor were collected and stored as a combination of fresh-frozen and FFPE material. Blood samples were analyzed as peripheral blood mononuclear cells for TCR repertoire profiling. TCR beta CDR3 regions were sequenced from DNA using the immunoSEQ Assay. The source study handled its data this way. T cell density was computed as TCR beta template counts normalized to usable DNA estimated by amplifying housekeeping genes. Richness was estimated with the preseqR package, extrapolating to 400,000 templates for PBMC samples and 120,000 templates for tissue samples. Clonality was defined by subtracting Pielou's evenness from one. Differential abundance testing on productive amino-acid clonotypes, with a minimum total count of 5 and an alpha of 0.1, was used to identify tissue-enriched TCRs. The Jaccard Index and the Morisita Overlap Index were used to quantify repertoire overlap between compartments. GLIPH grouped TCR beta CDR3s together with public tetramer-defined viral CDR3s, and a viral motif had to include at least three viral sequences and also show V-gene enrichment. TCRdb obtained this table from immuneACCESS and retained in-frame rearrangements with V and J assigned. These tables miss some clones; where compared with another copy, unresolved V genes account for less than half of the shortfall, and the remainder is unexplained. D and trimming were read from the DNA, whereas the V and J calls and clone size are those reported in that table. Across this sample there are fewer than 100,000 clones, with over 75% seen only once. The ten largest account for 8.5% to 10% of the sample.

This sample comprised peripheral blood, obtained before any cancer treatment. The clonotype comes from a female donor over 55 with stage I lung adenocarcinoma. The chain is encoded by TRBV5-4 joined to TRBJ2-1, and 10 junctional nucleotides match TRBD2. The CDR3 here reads CAIRAGGRNEQFF. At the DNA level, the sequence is TGTGCCATACGAGCGGGGGGGCGGAATGAGCAGTTCTTC.